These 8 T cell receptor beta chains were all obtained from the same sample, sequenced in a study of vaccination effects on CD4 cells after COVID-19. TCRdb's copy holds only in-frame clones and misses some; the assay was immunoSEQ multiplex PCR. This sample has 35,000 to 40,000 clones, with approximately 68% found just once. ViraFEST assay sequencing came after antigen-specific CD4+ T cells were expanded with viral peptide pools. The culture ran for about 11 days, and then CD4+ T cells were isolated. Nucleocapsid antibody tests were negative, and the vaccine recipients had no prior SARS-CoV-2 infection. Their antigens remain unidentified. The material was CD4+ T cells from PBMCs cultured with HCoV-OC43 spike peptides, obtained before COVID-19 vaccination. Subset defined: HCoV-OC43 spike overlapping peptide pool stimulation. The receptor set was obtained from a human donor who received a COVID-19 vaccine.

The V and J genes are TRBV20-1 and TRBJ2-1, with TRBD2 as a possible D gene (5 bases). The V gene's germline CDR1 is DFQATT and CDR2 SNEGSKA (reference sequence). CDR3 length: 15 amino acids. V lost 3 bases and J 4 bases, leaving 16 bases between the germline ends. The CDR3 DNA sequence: TGCAGTGCTAGTGCTCCGGGATTTGCTTACAATGAGCAGTTCTTC. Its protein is CSASAPGFAYNEQFF.

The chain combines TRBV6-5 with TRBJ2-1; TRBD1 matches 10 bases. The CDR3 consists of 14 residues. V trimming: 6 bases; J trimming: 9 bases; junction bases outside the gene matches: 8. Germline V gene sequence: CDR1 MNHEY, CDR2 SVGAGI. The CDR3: CASRPGQGSAEQFF. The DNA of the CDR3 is TGTGCCAGCAGGCCGGGACAGGGGTCGGCTGAGCAGTTCTTC.

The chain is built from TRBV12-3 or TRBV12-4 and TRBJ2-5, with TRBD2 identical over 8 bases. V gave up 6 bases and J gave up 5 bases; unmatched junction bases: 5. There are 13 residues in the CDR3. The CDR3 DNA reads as TGTGCCAGCAGAGAGCGGGAGAGGGAGACCCAGTACTTC. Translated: CASRERERETQYF.

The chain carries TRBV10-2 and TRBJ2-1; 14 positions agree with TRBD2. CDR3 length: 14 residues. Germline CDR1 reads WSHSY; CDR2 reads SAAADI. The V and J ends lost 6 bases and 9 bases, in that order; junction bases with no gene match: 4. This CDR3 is CASSGLAGGGEQFF. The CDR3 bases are TGCGCCAGCAGCGGACTAGCGGGGGGTGGTGAGCAGTTCTTC.

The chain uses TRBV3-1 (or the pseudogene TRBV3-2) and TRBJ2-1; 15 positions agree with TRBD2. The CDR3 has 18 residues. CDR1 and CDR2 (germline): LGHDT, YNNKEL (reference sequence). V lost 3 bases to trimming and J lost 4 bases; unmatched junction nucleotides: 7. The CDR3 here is CASSHVAGTSGGYNEQFF. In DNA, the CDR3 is TGTGCCAGCAGCCATGTAGCCGGGACTAGCGGGGGGTACAATGAGCAGTTCTTC.

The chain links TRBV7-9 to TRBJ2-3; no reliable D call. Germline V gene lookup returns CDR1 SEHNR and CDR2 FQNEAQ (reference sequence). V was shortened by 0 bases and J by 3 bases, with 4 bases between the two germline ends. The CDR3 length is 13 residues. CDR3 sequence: CASSLARTDTQYF. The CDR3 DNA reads TGTGCCAGCAGCTTAGCGCGGACAGATACGCAGTATTTT.

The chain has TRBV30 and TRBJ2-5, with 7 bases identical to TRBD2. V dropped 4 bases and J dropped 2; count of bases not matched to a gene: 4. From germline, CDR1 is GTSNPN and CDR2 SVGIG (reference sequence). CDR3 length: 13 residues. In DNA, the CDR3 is TGTGCCTGGACCCAGGGAGGGCAAGAGACCCAGTACTTC. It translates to CAWTQGGQETQYF.

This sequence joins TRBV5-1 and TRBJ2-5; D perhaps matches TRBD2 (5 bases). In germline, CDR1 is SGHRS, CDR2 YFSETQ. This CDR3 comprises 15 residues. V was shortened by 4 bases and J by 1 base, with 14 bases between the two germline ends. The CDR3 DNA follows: TGCGCCAGCAGCGTTGGAGCGGTTGCCCAAGAGACCCAGTACTTC. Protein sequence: CASSVGAVAQETQYF.